This TCR beta chain was identified in a study of T cells in Graves' hyperthyroidism and ophthalmopathy (dated by TCRdb to the late 2010s). About the investigation overall: Peripheral blood samples were taken at initial diagnosis, before any treatment was given. To identify distinguishing TCR V-J signatures, a discovery cohort of some 99 patients was used, comprising 43 with Graves' ophthalmopathy and some 60 with stable Graves' hyperthyroidism. Prospective prediction of ophthalmopathy was tested in an independent validation cohort of 18 to 20 hyperthyroidism patients and 17 patients who later progressed to ophthalmopathy. The approximately 98 discovery patients were randomly divided into training and test sets at a 7:3 ratio. In more than five Graves' hyperthyroidism patients, the study also compared T-cell repertoires from thyroid tissue with T-cell repertoires from blood. Once sampling was done, hyperthyroidism patients were given methimazole at a starting dose of 30 mg daily, whereas ophthalmopathy patients were given high-dose intravenous methylprednisolone. TCR Vbeta CDR3 sequencing of 120 to 150 peripheral blood samples (approximately 44 ophthalmopathy, under 80 hyperthyroidism and approximately 17 progressor patients) is reported in the paper. Study-level results and caveats: Ophthalmopathy was separated from stable hyperthyroidism by a 13 V-J signature model, with approximately 86% sensitivity and about 81% specificity obtained in cross-validation and 80%/75% obtained in testing. In validation, the model predicted progression to ophthalmopathy with just under 71% sensitivity and approximately 72% specificity, a median of 6.5 months before onset. Blood samples also contained most of the expanded thyroid clonotypes (frequency above 0.001), which suggests that blood repertoires may reflect thyroid immune responses. No statistical method was used to fix the sample size in advance, and group allocation was not hidden from the investigators.

The TCR beta CDR3 regions were amplified from RNA transcripts. A first-round RT-PCR of the TCR CDR3 used the HTBI primer set with the Qiagen OneStep RT-PCR kit. A second multiplex PCR round built the libraries, followed by size selection and purification. Sequencing of the libraries was done on an Illumina HiSeq2000 using paired-end 100 bp reads. In the authors' own workflow: SOAPnuke was used to process the raw data, removing reads that contained adapters or uncalled bases, had a mean Phred below 15, or lacked an exact match to the constant primer or identifier. High-quality paired reads were merged using COPE v1.2.5, and each unique nucleotide sequence was defined as a clonotype. MiTCR v1.1 was used to align the clonotypes against IMGT TRBV, TRBD and TRBJ reference segments. Analysis was restricted to V-J combinations with a frequency above 0.0001, which covered roughly 99% of repertoires. The TCS score was defined as F50 (clonal expansion) divided by E x V (chaos), with BLOSUM62-based TCRdist calculated between CDR3 peptides within each V-J. Welch's t-statistics and random forest reduced several hundred V-J features to around 14, which were used in a naive Bayes classifier (R e1071). TCRdb trimmed public reads at Q25 via fastp, called clones via MiXCR and kept in-frame beta chains. Rows with a matching CDR3 protein are joined into one entry that keeps the most common DNA and genes. In this record, the V and J calls reflect TCRdb's handling and not the investigators' own analysis. The sample includes hundreds of thousands of distinct CDR3 sequences, with roughly 13% observed a single time. Roughly 35% of the sample is taken by the ten largest.

Ophthalmopathy patients had moderately to severely active disease, Clinical Activity Score of at least 3, NOSPECS grade of at least 4, and duration under 3 months. Patients with uncontrolled infections, other autoimmune diseases, pregnancy or lactation were excluded. Diagnoses relied on clinical symptoms, serum thyroxine and TRAb, thyroid ultrasound and orbital computed tomography. PBMCs were isolated from about 9.2 ml of fresh peripheral blood by Ficoll-Paque density gradient centrifugation. Trizol reagent was used to extract total RNA, and RNA quality was then checked on an Agilent 2100 Bioanalyzer. With regard to this clonotype: What antigen it recognizes has not been identified. Base qualities are not recorded, but no much larger clone differs from it by a single base.

The CDR3 has 12 amino acids, counting the end cysteine and phenylalanine. Of the read, only the CDR3 DNA is kept; its 36 bases are in frame from base 1. Via the germline V gene, CDR1 is SGHRS and CDR2 YFSETQ. V loses 1 base of germline sequence and J loses 8 bases, and the interval between the two ends is 7 bases. The chain joins TRBV5-1 to TRBJ2-1, with an unclear D gene assignment. This receptor was taken from a woman aged 40 to 50 with Graves' ophthalmopathy. The specimen was blood. CDR3 reads: CASSLTNYEQFF. The DNA sequence is TGCGCCAGCAGCTTGACTAATTATGAGCAGTTCTTC.